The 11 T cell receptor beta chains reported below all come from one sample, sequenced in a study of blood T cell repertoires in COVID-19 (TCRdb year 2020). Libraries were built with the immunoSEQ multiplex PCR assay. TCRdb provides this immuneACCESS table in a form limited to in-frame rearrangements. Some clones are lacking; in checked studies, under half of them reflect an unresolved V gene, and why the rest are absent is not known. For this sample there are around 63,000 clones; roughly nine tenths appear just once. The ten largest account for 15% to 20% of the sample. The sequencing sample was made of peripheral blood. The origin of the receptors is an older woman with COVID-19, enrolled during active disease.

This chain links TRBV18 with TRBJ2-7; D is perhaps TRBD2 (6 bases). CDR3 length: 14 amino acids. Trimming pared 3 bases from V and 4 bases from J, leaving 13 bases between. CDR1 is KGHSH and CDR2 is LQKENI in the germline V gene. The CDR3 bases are TGTGCCAGCTCACCGCGGGACTTGGGGTACGAGCAGTACTTC. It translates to CASSPRDLGYEQYF.

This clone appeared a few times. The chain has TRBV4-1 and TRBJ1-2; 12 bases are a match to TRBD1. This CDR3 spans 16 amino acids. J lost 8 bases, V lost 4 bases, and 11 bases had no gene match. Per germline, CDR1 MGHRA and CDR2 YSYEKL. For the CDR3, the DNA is TGCGCCAGCAGCCGGGGACAGGGGGCGCTTTTGGTCGGCTACACCTTC. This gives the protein CASSRGQGALLVGYTF.

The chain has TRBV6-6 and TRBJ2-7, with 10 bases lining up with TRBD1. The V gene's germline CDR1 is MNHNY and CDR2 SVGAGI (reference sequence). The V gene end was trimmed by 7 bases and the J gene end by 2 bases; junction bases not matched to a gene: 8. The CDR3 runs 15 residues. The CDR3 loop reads CASNRGQGTTYEQYF. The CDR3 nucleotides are TGTGCCAGCAACAGGGGACAGGGGACTACCTACGAGCAGTACTTC.

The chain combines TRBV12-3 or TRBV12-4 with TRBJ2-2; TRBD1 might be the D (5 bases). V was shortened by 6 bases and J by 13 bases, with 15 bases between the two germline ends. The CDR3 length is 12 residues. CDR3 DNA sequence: TGTGCCAGCAGCCTTGGGGCCGCCCGGCTGTTTTTT. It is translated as CASSLGAARLFF.

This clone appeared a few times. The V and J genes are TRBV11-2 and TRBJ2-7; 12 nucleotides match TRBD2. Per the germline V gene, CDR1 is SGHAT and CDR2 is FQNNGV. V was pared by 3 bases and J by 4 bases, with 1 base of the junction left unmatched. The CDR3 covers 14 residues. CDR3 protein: CASSLTSGSYEQYF. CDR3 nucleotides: TGTGCCAGCAGCTTGACTAGCGGGAGTTACGAGCAGTACTTC.

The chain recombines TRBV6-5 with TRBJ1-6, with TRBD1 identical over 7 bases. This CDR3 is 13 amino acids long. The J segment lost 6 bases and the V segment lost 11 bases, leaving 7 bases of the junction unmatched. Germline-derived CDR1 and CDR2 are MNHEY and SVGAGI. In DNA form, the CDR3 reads TGTGCCTTACACAGGGGAGGTAATTCACCCCTCCACTTT. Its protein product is CALHRGGNSPLHF.

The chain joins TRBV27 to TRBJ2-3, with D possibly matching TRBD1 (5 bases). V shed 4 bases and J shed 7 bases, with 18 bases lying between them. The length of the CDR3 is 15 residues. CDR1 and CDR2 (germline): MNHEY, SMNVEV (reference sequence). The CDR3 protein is CASSSLGRALNTQYF. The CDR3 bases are TGTGCCAGCAGTTCCCTTGGCAGGGCCCTTAATACGCAGTATTTT.

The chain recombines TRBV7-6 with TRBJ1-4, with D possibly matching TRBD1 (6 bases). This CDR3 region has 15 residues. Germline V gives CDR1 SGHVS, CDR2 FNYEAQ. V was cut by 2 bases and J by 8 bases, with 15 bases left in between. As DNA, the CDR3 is TGTGCCAGCAGCTTACGAGTACTCCAGGGGGAAAAACTGTTTTTT. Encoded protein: CASSLRVLQGEKLFF.

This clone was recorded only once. The CDR3 loop reads CSASPAPGYGYTF. CDR3 coding DNA: TGCAGTGCTAGTCCAGCACCAGGCTATGGCTACACCTTC. The chain links TRBV20-1 to TRBJ1-2; D gene unclear. The length of the CDR3 is 13 residues. Trimming took off 3 bases at V and 4 bases at J, with 12 bases between the two ends. Germline CDR1 and CDR2: DFQATT and SNEGSKA (reference sequence).

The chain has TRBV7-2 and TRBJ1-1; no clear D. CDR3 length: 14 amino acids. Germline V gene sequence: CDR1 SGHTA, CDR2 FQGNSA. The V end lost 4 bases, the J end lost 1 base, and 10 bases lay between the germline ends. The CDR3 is CASSYQVTNTEAFF. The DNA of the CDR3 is TGTGCCAGCAGCTATCAGGTGACGAACACTGAAGCTTTCTTT. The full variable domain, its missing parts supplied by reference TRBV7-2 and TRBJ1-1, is GAGVSQSPSNKVTEKGKDVELRCDPISGHTALYWYRQSLGQGLEFLIYFQGNSAPDKSGLPSDRFSAERTGGSVSTLTIQRTQQEDSAVYLCASSYQVTNTEAFFGQGTRLTVV.

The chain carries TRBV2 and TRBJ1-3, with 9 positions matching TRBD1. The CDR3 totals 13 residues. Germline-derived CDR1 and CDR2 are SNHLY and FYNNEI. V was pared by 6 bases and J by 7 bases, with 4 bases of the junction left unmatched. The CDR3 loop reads CASRTTGGNTIYF. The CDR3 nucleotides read TGTGCCAGCAGGACGACAGGGGGTAACACCATATATTTT.